These 22 T cell receptor beta chains originate from one sample sequenced in a study of cytomegalovirus exposure and HLA in healthy donors. Both 60 Vbeta primers and 13 Jbeta primers went into the PCR. Only in-frame clones appear in the TCRdb table, and some are missing; sequencing was by immunoSEQ multiplex PCR. Of about 130,000 clones listed, under 80% are singletons. Material for sequencing was PBMCs. The receptor source for this set is a man aged 35 to 55 in good health and CMV-seropositive.

J is TRBJ1-1 and V is TRBV7-2; TRBD1 aligns across 8 bases. The trim removed 1 base at V and 0 bases at J, leaving 1 base unmatched. This CDR3 has 15 amino acids. Germline V gene data show CDR1 as SGHTA and CDR2 as FQGNSA. CDR3 DNA: TGTGCCAGCAGCTTAGGGGACAGGCTGAACACTGAAGCTTTCTTT. Residues: CASSLGDRLNTEAFF. Based on the CDR3 plus reference TRBV7-2 and TRBJ1-1, the full variable domain is GAGVSQSPSNKVTEKGKDVELRCDPISGHTALYWYRQSLGQGLEFLIYFQGNSAPDKSGLPSDRFSAERTGGSVSTLTIQRTQQEDSAVYLCASSLGDRLNTEAFFGQGTRLTVV.

In regard to this clone: This same CDR3 is encoded by further DNA sequences in the sample. The chain carries TRBV25-1 and TRBJ2-4; 7 bases map to TRBD2. Germline V gene lookup returns CDR1 MGHDK and CDR2 SYGVNS. There are 13 residues in the CDR3. The J segment lost 5 bases and the V segment lost 8 bases, leaving 6 bases of the junction unmatched. As DNA, the CDR3 is TGTGCCAGCGGTCTCGCGGGAGAAAACATTCAGTACTTC. Translation gives CASGLAGENIQYF.

This clone has more than one count but fewer than ten. V is TRBV7-2 and J is TRBJ2-3, with 9 bases matching TRBD1. Germline-derived CDR1 and CDR2 are SGHTA and FQGNSA. The CDR3 consists of 15 residues. With 5 bases clipped from V and 4 bases from J, the junction kept 7 bases outside the gene matches. The CDR3 reads CASSRRDRAPDTQYF. In DNA, the CDR3 is TGTGCCAGCAGCCGCCGGGACAGGGCCCCAGATACGCAGTATTTT.

This clone has a single count. V and J are TRBV5-1 and TRBJ2-4, with 10 nucleotides matching TRBD1. The junction had 10 bases not matched to a gene; V was cut back by 4 bases and J by 9 bases. This CDR3 contains 15 residues. The germline gives CDR1 SGHRS, CDR2 YFSETQ. CDR3 sequence reads: CASSLNRDRGSIQYF. In DNA form, the CDR3 reads TGCGCCAGCAGCCTCAACCGGGACAGGGGTTCCATTCAGTACTTC.

This clone was counted only a few times. This chain links TRBV6-1 with TRBJ1-2; 8 bases align to TRBD1. This CDR3 comprises 13 residues. With 7 bases clipped from V and 8 bases from J, the junction kept 9 bases outside the gene matches. The germline V gene has CDR1 MNHNS and CDR2 SASEGT. The CDR3 region is CASKMTGDEGYTF. CDR3 sequence (DNA): TGTGCCAGCAAAATGACAGGGGATGAGGGCTACACCTTC.

The chain is built from TRBV29-1 and TRBJ1-1; D uncertain. Germline V CDR1 and CDR2: SQVTM, ANQGSEA. The CDR3 length is 11 residues. V dropped 2 bases and J dropped 8 bases, with 9 bases sitting between them. The DNA of the CDR3 is TGCAGCGTTGAAAGCGGGTTGGAAGCTTTCTTT. This gives the protein CSVESGLEAFF.

The chain carries TRBV28 and TRBJ2-7; D might be TRBD1 (6 bases). Germline V gene data show CDR1 as MDHEN and CDR2 as SYDVKM. The ends were cut back, 7 bases at V and 2 bases at J, with 12 bases in the middle. CDR3 length: 13 amino acids. The CDR3 DNA reads TGTGCCAGCATTAGACAGGCGACCTACGAGCAGTACTTC. Protein product: CASIRQATYEQYF.

The rearrangement links TRBV6-6 to TRBJ1-1; TRBD1 matches 7 bases. CDR1 is MNHNY, CDR2 SVGAGI, per germline (reference sequence). J gave up 6 bases and V 6 bases, and 16 bases lay outside the gene matches. CDR3 length: 16 amino acids. DNA of the CDR3: TGTGCCAGCAGGACACCAGGGACAGACTTAACGGCTGAAGCTTTCTTT. The encoded protein is CASRTPGTDLTAEAFF.

The rearrangement uses TRBV19 and TRBJ2-7, with 8 bases lining up with TRBD1. V lost 6 bases to trimming and J lost 7 bases; unmatched junction nucleotides: 11. The CDR3 covers 14 residues. CDR1 and CDR2 from the germline V gene are LNHDA and SQIVND (reference sequence). The CDR3 loop reads CASSRQGNSGEQYF. For the CDR3, the DNA is TGTGCCAGTAGCCGACAGGGGAATTCGGGAGAGCAGTACTTC. The entire variable domain, with the rest obtained from reference TRBV19 and TRBJ2-7, is as follows: DGGITQSPKYLFRKEGQNVTLSCEQNLNHDAMYWYRQDPGQGLRLIYYSQIVNDFQKGDIAEGYSVSREKKESFPLTVTSAQKNPTAFYLCASSRQGNSGEQYFGPGTRLTVT.

This clone has more than one count but fewer than ten. J is TRBJ1-5 and V is TRBV27, with 8 nucleotides matching TRBD1. Germline V gene data show CDR1 as MNHEY and CDR2 as SMNVEV (reference sequence). This CDR3 spans 16 amino acids. After removal of 3 bases from V and 4 bases from J, the junction contained 8 bases not matched to a gene. CDR3 nucleotide sequence: TGTGCCAGCAGTTTCGCCGGACAGGGTCTAAATCAGCCCCAGCATTTT. Protein product: CASSFAGQGLNQPQHF.

The CDR3 reads CASSSGTGFFNEQFF. Written as DNA, the CDR3 is TGTGCCAGCAGCTCCGGGACAGGGTTCTTCAATGAGCAGTTCTTC. This chain uses TRBV11-3 with TRBJ2-1, with 9 bases identical to TRBD1. Germline V gene data show CDR1 as SGHNT and CDR2 as YENEEA. The CDR3 extends over 15 amino acids. V trimming: 4 bases; J trimming: 6 bases; junction bases outside the gene matches: 7.

The genes are TRBV19 and TRBJ2-2; 9 bases map to TRBD1. There are 15 residues in the CDR3. Losses at the gene ends were 5 bases for V and 1 base for J; bases not matched to a gene: 2. In germline, CDR1 is LNHDA, CDR2 SQIVND (reference sequence). DNA for the CDR3: TGTGCCAGTAGTTTGGACAGGGGGAACACCGGGGAGCTGTTTTTT. It specifies CASSLDRGNTGELFF.

Regarding this clone: The sample has other DNA sequences that encode this CDR3 too. The rearrangement links TRBV19 to TRBJ1-3; TRBD1 aligns across 7 bases. Germline lookup yields CDR1 LNHDA and CDR2 SQIVND (reference sequence). The CDR3 has 12 amino acids. Trimming removed 9 bases from V and 3 bases from J; junction bases left unmatched: 2. CDR3 protein: CASRTGGNTIYF. CDR3 nucleotide sequence: TGTGCCAGCAGGACAGGTGGAAACACCATATATTTT.

The table lists this clone with a count of one. The rearrangement uses TRBV7-8 and TRBJ1-4; tentatively, D is TRBD1 (5 bases). Germline-derived CDR1 and CDR2 are SGHVS and FQNEAQ. V lost 7 bases to trimming and J lost 8 bases, with 20 bases between them. This CDR3 is 15 amino acids long. CDR3 residues: CASTDKLGKGEKLFF. The CDR3, as DNA: TGTGCCAGCACCGACAAATTGGGGAAGGGGGAAAAACTGTTTTTT.

The CDR3 coding sequence is TGCAGCGTTGGCAGGAACACTGAAGCTTTCTTT. It is translated as CSVGRNTEAFF. The gene calls are TRBV29-1 and TRBJ1-1; D not certain. The germline V gene encodes CDR1 SQVTM and CDR2 ANQGSEA. Trimming shortened V by 4 bases and J by 1 base, and 4 bases separated the two germline ends. The CDR3 spans 11 residues.

This clone was seen a handful of times. The identical CDR3 is also encoded by other nucleotide sequences in the sample. The chain uses TRBV2 and TRBJ2-3, with D tentatively TRBD1 (5 bases). This CDR3 is built from 15 residues. V lost 2 bases, J lost 0 bases, and 9 bases lay in between. Germline assignment: CDR1 SNHLY and CDR2 FYNNEI. CDR3 in DNA: TGTGCCAGCAGTGAACTGACAGCTAGCACAGATACGCAGTATTTT. Translated: CASSELTASTDTQYF.

The rearrangement joins TRBV19 to TRBJ1-4; possibly TRBD1 for D (6 bases). CDR1 is LNHDA and CDR2 is SQIVND in the germline V gene (reference sequence). V lost 3 bases, J lost 5 bases, and 10 bases lay in between. This CDR3 spans 14 amino acids. The CDR3 region is CASSMGRGNEKLFF. The CDR3 DNA reads TGTGCCAGTAGTATGGGGAGGGGGAATGAAAAACTGTTTTTT.

The chain joins TRBV10-3 to TRBJ2-7, with D maybe TRBD1 (5 bases). This CDR3 is built from 14 residues. Germline V gives CDR1 ENHRY, CDR2 SYGVKD. V lost 5 bases to trimming and J lost 3 bases, with 14 bases between them. CDR3 DNA: TGTGCCATCAGTCCAACAGGTTTACTCTACGAGCAGTACTTC. The encoded protein is CAISPTGLLYEQYF.

The chain has TRBV27 and TRBJ1-1, with 8 bases that match TRBD1. Per the germline V gene, CDR1 is MNHEY and CDR2 is SMNVEV (reference sequence). CDR3 length equals 17 residues. The V gene end was trimmed by 6 bases and the J gene end by 1 base; junction bases not matched to a gene: 13. As DNA, the CDR3 is TGTGCCAGCAGCCTATTGGGGACAGGCACAAGGAACACTGAAGCTTTCTTT. Translated, it gives CASSLLGTGTRNTEAFF.

The chain is built from TRBV19 and TRBJ1-5, with D uncertain. Germline assignment: CDR1 LNHDA and CDR2 SQIVND (reference sequence). The length of the CDR3 is 12 residues. V was clipped by 3 bases and J by 2 bases, with 2 bases between them. CDR3 nucleotides: TGTGCCAGTAGTATCGGCAATCAGCCCCAGCATTTT. It translates to CASSIGNQPQHF.

The table lists this clone with a count of one. This sequence joins TRBV5-6 and TRBJ1-2; D perhaps matches TRBD1 (6 bases). Deletions cut 2 bases from V and 7 bases from J, with 15 bases between. This CDR3 contains 14 residues. Germline assignment: CDR1 SGHDT and CDR2 YYEEEE. The CDR3 nucleotides are TGTGCCAGCAGCTTTTACAGGGTAAACGGTGGCTACACCTTC. Translation gives CASSFYRVNGGYTF.

The chain combines TRBV7-9 with TRBJ1-5, with a tentative D call TRBD1 (6 bases). Germline lookup yields CDR1 SEHNR and CDR2 FQNEAQ (reference sequence). The ends were cut back, 3 bases at V and 7 bases at J, with 13 bases in the middle. The CDR3 has 14 residues. CDR3 sequence reads: CASSFQGRGQPQHF. In DNA, the CDR3 is TGTGCCAGCAGCTTCCAGGGGCGCGGGCAGCCCCAGCATTTT.